One sample yielded the 31 T cell receptor beta chains listed below, sequenced in a study of blood T cell repertoires in COVID-19 (dated by TCRdb to about 2020). Receptors were amplified or captured by the immunoSEQ multiplex PCR assay. TCRdb holds this immuneACCESS table with in-frame rearrangements only. Some clones are missing; in checked studies, unresolved V genes explain under half, and the rest has no known cause. A total of fewer than 80,000 clones appear in this sample, over 85% of them only once. The ten biggest clones cover about 6% of the sample. Sample: peripheral blood. These receptors originate from a human donor in a cohort sampled during active COVID-19.

The rearrangement links TRBV15 to TRBJ2-5; D unresolved. Germline V gene data show CDR1 as LNHNV and CDR2 as YYDKDF (reference sequence). The CDR3 spans 15 residues. V lost 0 bases, J lost 4 bases, and 12 bases lay in between. CDR3 sequence reads: CATSRDQGGPETQYF. CDR3 in DNA: TGTGCCACCAGCAGAGATCAAGGCGGCCCAGAGACCCAGTACTTC.

This chain connects TRBV4-1 to TRBJ2-5, with D maybe TRBD1 (7 bases). CDR1 and CDR2 from the germline V gene are MGHRA and YSYEKL. The V end lost 3 bases, the J end lost 5 bases, and 13 bases lay between the germline ends. The CDR3 extends over 14 amino acids. CDR3 bases: TGCGCCAGCAGCCAGGAGGGGGCGGGGGAGACCCAGTACTTC. It specifies CASSQEGAGETQYF.

The chain uses TRBV18 and TRBJ2-7; D not certain. Germline V gives CDR1 KGHSH, CDR2 LQKENI. Trimming took 5 bases from V and 3 from J, leaving 8 bases between them. CDR3 length: 12 residues. CDR3 amino acids: CASSETGYEQYF. The CDR3 region has the DNA TGTGCCAGCTCAGAGACGGGCTACGAGCAGTACTTC. The full variable domain, with the rest looked up from reference TRBV18 and TRBJ2-7, is NAGVMQNPRHLVRRRGQEARLRCSPMKGHSHVYWYRQLPEEGLKFMVYLQKENIIDESGMPKERFSAEFPKEGPSILRIQQVVRGDSAAYFCASSETGYEQYFGPGTRLTVT.

This clone appeared once. The chain has TRBV9 and TRBJ2-3, with a tentative D call TRBD1 (6 bases). The germline gives CDR1 SGDLS, CDR2 YYNGEE. V lost 4 bases, J lost 3 bases, and 15 bases lay in between. The CDR3 runs to 15 residues. This CDR3 reads CASSKQGVFTDTQYF. The CDR3 DNA is TGTGCCAGCAGCAAACAGGGAGTCTTTACAGATACGCAGTATTTT.

Comment on this clone: The same CDR3 also results from other DNA sequences found in this sample. J is TRBJ2-3 and V is TRBV4-2, with a possible D match to TRBD1 (5 bases). CDR3 length equals 17 residues. The V end lost 0 bases, the J end lost 1 base, and 14 bases lay between the germline ends. The germline V gene has CDR1 LGHNA and CDR2 YNFKEQ. CDR3 nucleotide sequence: TGTGCCAGCAGCCAAGATTGGCAGGGTGTGGGCACAGATACGCAGTATTTT. Translating gives CASSQDWQGVGTDTQYF.

V usage is TRBV12-3 or TRBV12-4 and J usage is TRBJ2-3; tentatively, D is TRBD2 (7 bases). Trimming took 3 bases from V and 9 from J, leaving 10 bases between them. This CDR3 is built from 12 residues. The DNA for the CDR3 is TGTGCCAGCAGTTTGGGAGGGGGGACGCAGTATTTT. It encodes CASSLGGGTQYF.

This chain connects TRBV12-2 to TRBJ1-6. TRBV12-2 is an annotated pseudogene. CDR3 size: 23 residues. The CDR3 region is CASRSPLHGGGKEMSSYNSPLHF. The CDR3 bases are TGTGCAAGTCGCTCACCCCTTCACGGCGGGGGAAAGGAAATGAGCTCCTATAATTCACCCCTCCACTTT.

The rearrangement uses TRBV5-4 and TRBJ1-1; D possibly corresponds to TRBD1 (6 bases). Between the trimmed V and J ends, which lost 3 bases and 0 bases, there was a span of 9 bases. CDR1 is SGHNT and CDR2 is YYREEE in the germline V gene (reference sequence). The CDR3 runs to 14 residues. The CDR3 sequence is CASSWDNLNTEAFF. The CDR3 coding sequence is TGTGCCAGCAGCTGGGACAACTTGAACACTGAAGCTTTCTTT. The whole variable domain, filled in from reference TRBV5-4 and TRBJ1-1, reads ETGVTQSPTHLIKTRGQQVTLRCSSQSGHNTVSWYQQALGQGPQFIFQYYREEENGRGNFPPRFSGLQFPNYSSELNVNALELDDSALYLCASSWDNLNTEAFFGQGTRLTVV.

The gene calls are TRBV11-2 and TRBJ2-1; perhaps TRBD2 as D (7 bases). The V gene lost 6 bases and the J gene lost 3 bases, with 15 bases spanning the gap. In germline, CDR1 is SGHAT, CDR2 FQNNGV. The CDR3 loop spans 15 amino acids. The CDR3 loop is CASSHGGAGYNEQFF. DNA for the CDR3: TGTGCCAGCAGTCATGGGGGGGCTGGCTACAATGAGCAGTTCTTC.

This clone was counted a single time. In DNA, the CDR3 is TGTGCCAGCAGCTCACAGCGGGGAAGAAAACTGTTTTTT. Residues: CASSSQRGRKLFF. The rearrangement links TRBV7-2 to TRBJ1-4, with unresolved D. This CDR3 spans 13 amino acids. CDR1 is SGHTA, CDR2 FQGNSA, per germline. V was clipped by 4 bases and J by 10 bases, with 13 bases between them.

The genes are TRBV5-1 and TRBJ1-1; D gene ambiguous. There are 16 residues in the CDR3. The germline gives CDR1 SGHRS, CDR2 YFSETQ. The germline V and J ends were trimmed by 0 bases and 0 bases, with 12 bases remaining between them. The CDR3 loop is CASSLAPGEMNTEAFF. The CDR3 DNA sequence: TGCGCCAGCAGCTTGGCCCCCGGGGAAATGAACACTGAAGCTTTCTTT.

This chain links TRBV27 with TRBJ1-6, with a tentative D call TRBD1 (6 bases). The V end was cut by 0 bases, the J end by 0 bases, with 21 bases between. CDR3 size: 21 residues. The germline gives CDR1 MNHEY, CDR2 SMNVEV (reference sequence). CDR3 protein: CASSLSPLGLEDSSYNSPLHF. CDR3 nucleotide sequence: TGTGCCAGCAGTTTATCCCCACTCGGCCTAGAGGACAGCTCCTATAATTCACCCCTCCACTTT.

CDR3 protein: CASSLDAGPYEQYF. The CDR3 nucleotides read TGTGCCAGCAGCTTAGATGCGGGCCCCTACGAGCAGTACTTC. This chain uses TRBV7-6 with TRBJ2-7; maybe TRBD2 (5 bases). The CDR3 is made up of 14 amino acids. Looked up from germline, CDR1 is SGHVS and CDR2 is FNYEAQ. V was clipped by 1 base and J by 2 bases, with 9 bases between them.

The chain carries TRBV2 and TRBJ2-7; D ambiguous. V lost 5 bases to trimming and J lost 3 bases, with 5 bases between them. This CDR3 contains 11 residues. Looked up from germline, CDR1 is SNHLY and CDR2 is FYNNEI. In DNA form, the CDR3 reads TGTGCCAGCAGTCCCCTCTACGAGCAGTACTTC. Translating gives CASSPLYEQYF.

The rearrangement joins TRBV6-5 to TRBJ2-1; 12 positions match TRBD2. CDR3 length equals 15 residues. Germline CDR1 MNHEY, CDR2 SVGAGI. J was trimmed by 1 base and V by 7 bases; bases with no gene match: 2. The CDR3 nucleotides read TGTGCCAGCAAAGGGACTAGCGGGTCCTACAATGAGCAGTTCTTC. This codes for CASKGTSGSYNEQFF.

About this clone itself: This sample also contains other DNA sequences that code for the same CDR3. This chain joins TRBV12-3 or TRBV12-4 and TRBJ1-3; D is unresolved. V gave up 2 bases and J gave up 3 bases, with 5 bases separating them. This CDR3 has 13 amino acids. The CDR3 bases are TGTGCCAGCAGTTTATCCCTTGGAAACACCATATATTTT. Its translation is CASSLSLGNTIYF.

The rearrangement links TRBV7-8 to TRBJ1-5, with a possible D match to TRBD1 (6 bases). V was shortened by 3 bases and J by 1 base, with 10 bases between the two germline ends. The CDR3 runs to 15 residues. Germline CDR1 and CDR2: SGHVS and FQNEAQ. The CDR3 protein is CASSLSQGSNQPQHF. CDR3 nucleotide sequence: TGTGCCAGCAGCTTGTCACAGGGCAGCAATCAGCCCCAGCATTTT.

This clone was observed once. The CDR3 sequence: CASSLWSGQGYRNTIYF. As DNA, the CDR3 is TGTGCCAGCAGCTTATGGTCGGGACAGGGTTACCGAAACACCATATATTTT. The V gene is TRBV7-8, the J gene TRBJ1-3; 9 bases align to TRBD1. The trim removed 2 bases at V and 5 bases at J, leaving 10 bases unmatched. The CDR3 totals 17 residues. Germline V lookup: CDR1 SGHVS, CDR2 FQNEAQ.

The chain carries TRBV28 and TRBJ2-7, with a weak D call TRBD1 (5 bases). Germline V gene data show CDR1 as MDHEN and CDR2 as SYDVKM. The CDR3 covers 17 residues. The V end lost 5 bases, the J end lost 0 bases, and 20 bases lay between the germline ends. The CDR3 nucleotides read TGTGCCAGCAGTCCCAACTATGGGGCCCCGAGCTCCTACGAGCAGTACTTC. As protein: CASSPNYGAPSSYEQYF.

This chain uses TRBV11-2 with TRBJ2-7; TRBD2 agrees at 11 bases. CDR3 length: 16 residues. Germline-derived CDR1 and CDR2 are SGHAT and FQNNGV. V gave up 5 bases and J gave up 2 bases; unmatched junction bases: 8. The CDR3 protein is CASSVAGGLAAYEQYF. The DNA of the CDR3 is TGTGCCAGCAGCGTCGCGGGGGGACTAGCGGCCTACGAGCAGTACTTC.

The chain joins TRBV5-8 to TRBJ2-5; 7 bases are a match to TRBD1. Trimming took 2 bases from V and 5 from J; bases not matched to a gene: 9. Germline values: CDR1 SGHTS, CDR2 YDEGEE. There are 15 residues in the CDR3. CDR3 protein: CASSFGTGAAETQYF. In DNA, the CDR3 is TGTGCCAGCAGCTTCGGAACAGGGGCGGCTGAGACCCAGTACTTC. The full variable domain, in which reference TRBV5-8 and TRBJ2-5 provide the parts outside the CDR3, is EAGVTQSPTHLIKTRGQQATLRCSPISGHTSVYWYQQALGLGLQFLLWYDEGEERNRGNFPPRFSGRQFPNYSSELNVNALELEDSALYLCASSFGTGAAETQYFGPGTRLLVL.

The chain recombines TRBV9 with TRBJ1-6; D is possibly TRBD1 (6 bases). Germline V CDR1 and CDR2: SGDLS, YYNGEE. Trimming cost V 3 bases and J 5 bases, with 9 bases left between them. The CDR3 totals 14 residues. The CDR3 region is CASSAQGNNSPLHF. The CDR3 region has the DNA TGTGCCAGCAGCGCACAGGGCAATAATTCACCCCTCCACTTT.

The chain combines TRBV4-1 with TRBJ1-3, with D maybe TRBD1 (6 bases). V lost 3 bases and J lost 2, with 11 bases in between. Per germline, CDR1 MGHRA and CDR2 YSYEKL. The CDR3 has 15 residues. CDR3 in amino acids: CASSQWTAPGNTIYF. The CDR3 DNA follows: TGCGCCAGCAGCCAGTGGACAGCGCCTGGAAACACCATATATTTT.

V gene TRBV6-5 combines with J gene TRBJ2-7; 8 bases map to TRBD2. Unmatched junction bases numbered 10, after V lost 6 bases and J lost 3 bases. The CDR3 is 15 residues long. Germline CDR1 reads MNHEY; CDR2 reads SVGAGI. In DNA form, the CDR3 reads TGTGCCAGCAGCCAAGGCGGGGGGCTAAACTACGAGCAGTACTTC. Translation gives CASSQGGGLNYEQYF.

In nucleotides, the CDR3 is TGCGCCAGCAGCCAAGATTTAGGCGGATACGAGCAGTACTTC. It encodes CASSQDLGGYEQYF. The chain is built from TRBV4-3 and TRBJ2-7; D is ambiguous. Germline CDR1 is LGHNA and CDR2 is YSLEER. Trimming took 0 bases from V and 4 from J, leaving 10 bases between them. The length of the CDR3 is 14 residues.

The table lists this clone with a few counts. No conserved phenylalanine or tryptophan ends this CDR3, so it is likely a read error. The limits of the CDR3 on the DNA are not certain, so only TCRdb's listed CDR3 is given. This chain connects TRBV27 to TRBJ2-7; TRBD1, as called in the table, went unchecked against the DNA. Termini included, the CDR3 measures 11 amino acids. CDR1 is MNHEY and CDR2 is SMNVEV in the germline V gene (reference sequence). The CDR3: CASHHVPSPLR.

The chain combines TRBV3-1 (or the pseudogene TRBV3-2) with TRBJ1-6; no clear D. CDR3 size: 13 residues. V was shortened by 1 base and J by 7 bases, with 5 bases between the two germline ends. The germline V gene encodes CDR1 LGHDT and CDR2 YNNKEL (reference sequence). This CDR3 reads CASSQVENSPLHF. The CDR3 DNA sequence: TGTGCCAGCAGCCAAGTTGAGAATTCACCCCTCCACTTT.

The rearrangement links TRBV27 to TRBJ2-5; 7 positions agree with TRBD2. Germline V CDR1 and CDR2: MNHEY, SMNVEV (reference sequence). The CDR3 totals 15 residues. After removal of 6 bases from V and 5 bases from J, the junction contained 12 bases not matched to a gene. The CDR3 DNA is TGTGCCAGCAGGGACCGGGGAGGGGTGGGGGAGACCCAGTACTTC. Amino acid sequence: CASRDRGGVGETQYF.

This rearrangement joins TRBV24-1 to TRBJ1-5, with TRBD1 identical over 9 bases. The CDR3 sequence is 16 residues long. Looked up from germline, CDR1 is KGHDR and CDR2 is SFDVKD. V shed 3 bases and J 1 base; nucleotides not matched to a gene: 3. CDR3 sequence: CATSDPDRGSNQPQHF. The CDR3 bases are TGTGCCACCAGTGATCCAGACAGGGGGAGCAATCAGCCCCAGCATTTT.

This chain links TRBV19 with TRBJ1-1; no reliable D call. This CDR3 spans 13 amino acids. V lost 3 bases to trimming and J lost 2 bases, with 7 bases between them. Germline V gene lookup returns CDR1 LNHDA and CDR2 SQIVND (reference sequence). CDR3 residues: CASSITGNTEAFF. Written as DNA, the CDR3 is TGTGCCAGTAGTATCACGGGTAACACTGAAGCTTTCTTT.

The genes are TRBV4-3 and TRBJ1-2, with D maybe TRBD1 (5 bases). The CDR3 spans 16 residues. In germline, CDR1 is LGHNA, CDR2 YSLEER. V was shortened by 0 bases and J by 3 bases, with 14 bases between the two germline ends. The CDR3 DNA is TGCGCCAGCAGCCAAGAACGACAGCATGGACACTATGGCTACACCTTC. Protein sequence: CASSQERQHGHYGYTF.